Presented here are 25 T cell receptor beta chains from one specimen sequenced in a study of PD-1 blockade in mismatch repair-deficient tumors. The repertoire was sequenced with immunoSEQ multiplex PCR; TCRdb's copy has only in-frame clones and lacks some. The sample consists of just under 65,000 clones, roughly 88% of them appearing once. This specimen consisted of peripheral blood, obtained 52 weeks after starting pembrolizumab. The receptors stem from an adult with mismatch repair-deficient cancer.

The chain recombines TRBV11-3 with TRBJ2-7, with D perhaps matching TRBD2 (6 bases). The CDR3 is made up of 17 amino acids. Germline V lookup: CDR1 SGHNT, CDR2 YENEEA. V shed 2 bases and J shed 2 bases, with 19 bases lying between them. The CDR3 spells CASSLFGYPGAPYEQYF. The CDR3 nucleotides are TGTGCCAGCAGCTTATTCGGGTATCCGGGAGCCCCCTACGAGCAGTACTTC.

This chain joins TRBV10-3 and TRBJ2-7; 7 bases map to TRBD2. V trimming: 3 bases; J trimming: 5 bases; junction bases outside the gene matches: 10. This CDR3 comprises 15 residues. Germline V lookup: CDR1 ENHRY, CDR2 SYGVKD. This CDR3 is CAISDLGGDRNEQYF. CDR3 coding DNA: TGTGCCATCAGTGACTTGGGAGGGGATCGGAACGAGCAGTACTTC.

The chain joins TRBV7-9 to TRBJ2-7; D may correspond to TRBD1 or TRBD2 (6 bases each). The germline gives CDR1 SEHNR, CDR2 FQNEAQ (reference sequence). The germline V and J ends were trimmed by 5 bases and 7 bases, with 18 bases remaining between them. CDR3 length equals 14 residues. CDR3 protein: CASSIHDRRGEQYF. The DNA of the CDR3 is TGTGCCAGCAGCATACATGACAGGAGGGGAGAGCAGTACTTC.

V usage is TRBV6-6 and J usage is TRBJ2-7; tentatively, D is TRBD2 (6 bases). V lost 10 bases and J 4 bases, leaving 14 bases between the germline ends. The CDR3 has 12 residues. Germline V gives CDR1 MNHNY, CDR2 SVGAGI (reference sequence). The CDR3 sequence: CATTGEAYEQYF. CDR3 bases: TGTGCCACTACCGGGGAGGCTTACGAGCAGTACTTC.

The V and J genes are TRBV6-4 and TRBJ2-2; D could derive from TRBD1 or TRBD2 (5 bases each). This CDR3 spans 14 amino acids. Germline values: CDR1 MRHNA, CDR2 SNTAGT. Trimming pared 2 bases from V and 4 bases from J, leaving 8 bases between. CDR3 nucleotides: TGTGCCAGCAGTGACGGGGACCTCACCGGGGAGCTGTTTTTT. This gives the protein CASSDGDLTGELFF.

The chain is built from TRBV7-6 and TRBJ2-6, with TRBD2 identical over 11 bases. The CDR3 sequence is 17 residues long. The germline V gene encodes CDR1 SGHVS and CDR2 FNYEAQ. The V segment lost 1 base and the J segment 1 base; nucleotides outside the gene matches: 0. The CDR3 nucleotides are TGTGCCAGCAGCTTAGGACTAGCGGGATCTGGGGCCAACGTCCTGACTTTC. Its translation is CASSLGLAGSGANVLTF.

The V call is TRBV4-3, the J call TRBJ2-7; 10 nucleotides agree with TRBD2. V gave up 0 bases and J gave up 4 bases; unmatched junction bases: 3. Germline CDR1 is LGHNA and CDR2 is YSLEER. CDR3 length: 15 amino acids. The CDR3: CASSQEASGSYEQYF. In DNA, the CDR3 is TGCGCCAGCAGCCAAGAGGCTAGCGGGAGTTACGAGCAGTACTTC.

This chain joins TRBV10-2 and TRBJ2-7; 9 bases fit TRBD2. Trimming at V came to 8 bases and at J to 3 bases, leaving 5 bases not matched to a gene. Germline CDR1 is WSHSY and CDR2 is SAAADI. This CDR3 comprises 13 residues. Written as DNA, the CDR3 is TGCGCCAGCCGGCCTAGCGGGGTCTACGAGCAGTACTTC. Protein: CASRPSGVYEQYF.

The CDR3 DNA sequence: TGCGCCAGCAGCCAATGGGGAAGAGGGTTATCCTACGAGCAGTACTTC. It codes for CASSQWGRGLSYEQYF. The rearrangement links TRBV4-1 to TRBJ2-7; perhaps TRBD2 as D (5 bases). Germline values: CDR1 MGHRA, CDR2 YSYEKL. The CDR3 has 16 residues. V lost 2 bases to trimming and J lost 1 base, with 15 bases between them.

CDR3 sequence: CASSLMAAETELTDTQYF. The CDR3 DNA follows: TGTGCCAGCAGTTTAATGGCGGCGGAGACAGAGTTGACAGATACGCAGTATTTT. V gene TRBV27 combines with J gene TRBJ2-3; a possible D gene is TRBD1 (5 bases). CDR3 size: 18 residues. Germline CDR1 and CDR2: MNHEY and SMNVEV (reference sequence). V shed 2 bases and J shed 3 bases, with 21 bases lying between them.

The genes are TRBV11-2 and TRBJ2-7; the D gene is possibly TRBD2 (5 bases). This CDR3 region has 13 residues. Germline lookup yields CDR1 SGHAT and CDR2 FQNNGV. Trimming took 5 bases from V and 3 from J, leaving 11 bases between them. CDR3 loop: CASSETGNYEQYF. Written as DNA, the CDR3 is TGTGCCAGCAGCGAGACCGGGAACTACGAGCAGTACTTC.

The genes are TRBV6-6 and TRBJ1-3; perhaps TRBD1 as D (5 bases). Trimming took off 2 bases at V and 2 bases at J, with 13 bases between the two ends. CDR1 MNHNY and CDR2 SVGAGI come from the germline V gene (reference sequence). This CDR3 is built from 16 residues. CDR3 sequence reads: CASSYLLSGTGNTIYF. The CDR3 nucleotides read TGTGCCAGCAGTTACCTCTTGTCAGGGACTGGAAACACCATATATTTT.

This chain joins TRBV14 and TRBJ2-5, with 11 bases that match TRBD2. After removal of 0 bases from V and 0 bases from J, the junction contained 9 bases not matched to a gene. Germline CDR1 and CDR2: SGHDN and FVKESK. The CDR3 spans 19 residues. DNA for the CDR3: TGTGCCAGCAGCCAAGAAACTAGCGGGAGTTGGTTTTACCAAGAGACCCAGTACTTC. It encodes CASSQETSGSWFYQETQYF.

This clone appeared many times. The genes are TRBV6-6 and TRBJ2-1; D is unclear. V lost 2 bases to trimming and J lost 8 bases, with 7 bases between them. The CDR3 is 12 amino acids. CDR1 is MNHNY, CDR2 SVGAGI, per germline (reference sequence). CDR3 DNA sequence: TGTGCCAGCAGTTACACCCGGGATGAGCAGTTCTTC. Encoded protein: CASSYTRDEQFF.

This clone was picked up a small number of times. The chain is built from TRBV5-4 and TRBJ2-2; 7 nucleotides line up with TRBD2. The CDR3 runs 17 residues. V lost 4 bases to trimming and J lost 6 bases; unmatched junction nucleotides: 15. Germline lookup yields CDR1 SGHNT and CDR2 YYREEE (reference sequence). CDR3: CASSGEGSGVSAGELFF. CDR3 DNA: TGTGCCAGCAGCGGCGAGGGGAGCGGGGTATCTGCCGGGGAGCTGTTTTTT.

This chain links TRBV29-1 with TRBJ2-1; 7 bases line up with TRBD1. With V trimmed by 6 bases and J by 5 bases, 7 bases remained unmatched. Germline loops: CDR1 SQVTM, CDR2 ANQGSEA. The CDR3 is 13 residues long. Written as DNA, the CDR3 is TGCAGCGTCCCGACAGGGCTCAACAATGAGCAGTTCTTC. Translating it yields CSVPTGLNNEQFF.

The CDR3 nucleotides read TGCGCCAGCAGCCCGGAACCAGGGGGCTCCTATTCAACTAATGAAAAACTGTTTTTT. The encoded protein is CASSPEPGGSYSTNEKLFF. This chain links TRBV5-1 with TRBJ1-4; 8 nucleotides align to TRBD1. The germline V gene has CDR1 SGHRS and CDR2 YFSETQ. The CDR3 extends over 19 amino acids. V shed 4 bases, J shed 0 bases, and the junction held 14 bases outside the gene matches.

V is TRBV4-1 and J is TRBJ2-3; 9 positions agree with TRBD2. Germline V CDR1 and CDR2: MGHRA, YSYEKL. The CDR3 sequence is 16 residues long. Losses at the gene ends were 3 bases for V and 5 bases for J; bases not matched to a gene: 9. The CDR3 nucleotides are TGCGCCAGCAGCCAGCCCGGGCGGGAGGGAGGAGATACGCAGTATTTT. It translates to CASSQPGREGGDTQYF.

This chain joins TRBV27 and TRBJ2-5; D remains unclear. This CDR3 comprises 15 residues. The germline V gene encodes CDR1 MNHEY and CDR2 SMNVEV (reference sequence). The germline V and J ends were trimmed by 3 bases and 0 bases, with 11 bases remaining between them. CDR3 sequence (DNA): TGTGCCAGCAGTTTCTCCTCCGGCCACCAAGAGACCCAGTACTTC. The encoded protein is CASSFSSGHQETQYF.

This clone occurred once. CDR3 residues: CASSSRGGVDGELFF. As DNA, the CDR3 is TGTGCCAGCAGCTCCCGGGGGGGTGTGGACGGGGAGCTGTTTTTT. This chain uses TRBV9 with TRBJ2-2, with TRBD2 matching over 8 bases. Trimming at V came to 4 bases and at J to 7 bases, leaving 9 bases not matched to a gene. Germline CDR1 reads SGDLS; CDR2 reads YYNGEE. This CDR3 is 15 amino acids long. The entire variable domain, with the rest obtained from reference TRBV9 and TRBJ2-2, is as follows: DSGVTQTPKHLITATGQRVTLRCSPRSGDLSVYWYQQSLDQGLQFLIQYYNGEERAKGNILERFSAQQFPDLHSELNLSSLELGDSALYFCASSSRGGVDGELFFGEGSRLTVL.

The chain joins TRBV2 to TRBJ2-6, with D possibly being TRBD1 (6 bases). The germline gives CDR1 SNHLY, CDR2 FYNNEI. V lost 10 bases to trimming and J lost 0 bases, with 16 bases between them. This CDR3 contains 16 residues. In nucleotides, the CDR3 is TGTGCCATCCCTGACAGGCCCCCCTCTGGGGCCAACGTCCTGACTTTC. It encodes CAIPDRPPSGANVLTF.

V usage is TRBV9 and J usage is TRBJ2-3; perhaps TRBD2 as D (7 bases). Germline loops: CDR1 SGDLS, CDR2 YYNGEE. The CDR3 spans 16 residues. Trimming cost V 4 bases and J 0 bases, with 15 bases left between them. CDR3 loop: CASSSWRGQSTDTQYF. The CDR3 region has the DNA TGTGCCAGCAGCTCCTGGCGGGGGCAAAGCACAGATACGCAGTATTTT.

The V gene is TRBV2, the J gene TRBJ1-2; D is undetermined. The V end lost 8 bases, the J end lost 2 bases, and 9 bases lay between the germline ends. The CDR3 spans 12 residues. CDR1 and CDR2 (germline): SNHLY, FYNNEI. CDR3 residues: CASQTTNYGYTF. CDR3 sequence (DNA): TGTGCCAGCCAGACAACAAACTATGGCTACACCTTC.

The chain uses TRBV27 and TRBJ2-7, with TRBD2 as a possible D gene (6 bases). V gave up 6 bases and J gave up 3 bases, with 12 bases separating them. Germline CDR1 and CDR2: MNHEY and SMNVEV (reference sequence). The CDR3 loop spans 13 amino acids. The CDR3 spells CASREGGNYEQYF. CDR3 DNA: TGTGCCAGCAGGGAGGGCGGGAACTACGAGCAGTACTTC.

V gene TRBV2 combines with J gene TRBJ2-3, with D hard to call. Per the germline V gene, CDR1 is SNHLY and CDR2 is FYNNEI. Trimming pared 11 bases from V and 0 bases from J, leaving 12 bases between. This CDR3 spans 13 amino acids. CDR3 sequence (DNA): TGTGCCGGCACCCGAGTGAGCACAGATACGCAGTATTTT. Translation gives CAGTRVSTDTQYF.